This TCR beta chain originates from a study of OX40 agonist ivuxolimab in advanced cancers. Study overall: Patients with prior anti-PD-1, anti-PD-L1 or anti-CTLA-4 therapy were eligible; about 41% had some.

Researchers took blood at baseline, on cycle 4 day 1, and on cycle 7 day 1. General study points: Antigen targets of the expanded peripheral T cells went undetermined. The study observed clonal expansion of CD4+ and CD8+ blood T cells by week 6 at 0.1 to 3.0 mg/kg.

J lost 3 bases, V lost 7 bases, and 8 bases had no gene match. The CDR3 is 14 residues long. Germline CDR1 and CDR2: MNHNS and SASEGT. TCRdb's copy holds only in-frame clones and misses some; the assay was immunoSEQ multiplex PCR. The table lists 70,000 or so clones, more than 75% of them singletons. Remarks on this clone: The antigen is undetermined.

The rearrangement links TRBV6-1 to TRBJ2-5; 7 nucleotides align to TRBD2. This receptor was identified in an adult with an advanced solid tumor such as melanoma, head and neck, liver or kidney cancer. The input for sequencing was CD4+ or CD8+ T cells sorted from blood, taken in a trial of the OX40 agonist ivuxolimab. The CDR3, as DNA: TGTGCCAGCACGGGGCCGGGGACTAAAGAGACCCAGTACTTC. It codes for CASTGPGTKETQYF.